The 10 T cell receptor beta chains below come from one sample, sequenced in a study of blood T cell repertoires in COVID-19. Generated by immunoSEQ multiplex PCR, the TCRdb table keeps only in-frame clones and is missing some. The data contain roughly 80,000 clones, over 65% of them singletons. The source material was peripheral blood. These receptors originate from a woman in her seventies with acute or convalescent COVID-19.

This clone was seen just once. J is TRBJ1-2 and V is TRBV4-3; possibly TRBD1 for D (5 bases). Trimming took 2 bases from V and 5 from J, leaving 15 bases between them. CDR3 size: 15 residues. From germline, CDR1 is LGHNA and CDR2 YSLEER. CDR3 DNA: TGCGCCAGCAGCCAAAGCGCAGGGTCGATGTATGGCTACACCTTC. Translation gives CASSQSAGSMYGYTF.

The CDR3 bases are TGTGCCAGCAGTACCGGACAGGATTCTAACTATGGCTACACCTTC. It codes for CASSTGQDSNYGYTF. V and J are TRBV6-2 or TRBV6-3 and TRBJ1-2; 7 bases agree with TRBD1. V was pared by 5 bases and J by 0 bases, with 6 bases of the junction left unmatched. The CDR3 runs to 15 residues. In germline, CDR1 is MNHEY, CDR2 SVGEGT.

This chain links TRBV30 with TRBJ1-2, with 9 nucleotides matching TRBD1. Germline CDR1 GTSNPN, CDR2 SVGIG (reference sequence). V lost 3 bases to trimming and J lost 7 bases; unmatched junction nucleotides: 6. The CDR3 covers 13 residues. The CDR3: CAWRFTGGGGYTF. DNA for the CDR3: TGTGCCTGGAGATTTACAGGGGGCGGTGGCTACACCTTC.

V is TRBV2 and J is TRBJ2-5; 9 positions match TRBD2. Germline CDR1 reads SNHLY; CDR2 reads FYNNEI. The CDR3 runs 16 residues. V lost 3 bases and J lost 5; bases outside the gene matches: 10. The CDR3 loop is CASSDAAGGLRETQYF. The CDR3 DNA reads TGTGCCAGCAGTGATGCCGCGGGGGGGTTGAGGGAGACCCAGTACTTC. Complete variable domain (other parts from reference TRBV2 and TRBJ2-5): EPEVTQTPSHQVTQMGQEVILRCVPISNHLYFYWYRQILGQKVEFLVSFYNNEISEKSEIFDDQFSVERPDGSNFTLKIRSTKLEDSAMYFCASSDAAGGLRETQYFGPGTRLLVL.

This clone was observed a single time. The gene calls are TRBV28 and TRBJ1-2; no firm D call. CDR3 length: 11 amino acids. V gave up 5 bases and J gave up 8 bases, with 9 bases separating them. Germline-derived CDR1 and CDR2 are MDHEN and SYDVKM. The CDR3 region is CASSDLIGYTF. The CDR3 DNA follows: TGTGCCAGCAGTGACTTGATCGGCTACACCTTC.

The rearrangement uses TRBV27 and TRBJ2-1; the D gene is possibly TRBD2 (6 bases). Germline V gene lookup returns CDR1 MNHEY and CDR2 SMNVEV (reference sequence). Trimming cost V 7 bases and J 9 bases, with 19 bases left between them. The CDR3 runs 14 residues. The chain's CDR3 is CASTRTSGAGEQFF. CDR3 nucleotides: TGTGCCAGCACCCGGACATCCGGAGCGGGTGAGCAGTTCTTC.

This clone was seen a single time. The chain uses TRBV5-1 and TRBJ2-5; 10 nucleotides match TRBD1. Germline CDR1 reads SGHRS; CDR2 reads YFSETQ. This CDR3 contains 15 residues. V lost 3 bases to trimming and J lost 6 bases; unmatched junction nucleotides: 8. CDR3 in amino acids: CASSWGQGSRKTQYF. CDR3 nucleotides: TGCGCCAGCAGCTGGGGACAGGGGAGTAGAAAGACCCAGTACTTC.

The V gene is TRBV13, the J gene TRBJ2-7, with D possibly TRBD2 on 5 matching bases. Between the trimmed V and J ends, which lost 1 base and 7 bases, there was a span of 14 bases. In germline, CDR1 is PRHDT, CDR2 FYEKMQ (reference sequence). The CDR3 runs 14 residues. The CDR3 coding sequence is TGTGCCAGCAGCTTAGTCAACGAGGGATCAGAGCAGTACGTC. Its translation: CASSLVNEGSEQYV.

This clone turned up a few times. The V call is TRBV6-5, the J call TRBJ2-7; 9 positions agree with TRBD1. V dropped 8 bases and J dropped 3; count of bases not matched to a gene: 5. Germline V gene lookup returns CDR1 MNHEY and CDR2 SVGAGI. The CDR3 extends over 13 amino acids. The CDR3 sequence is CASSRDRDYEQYV. The DNA for the CDR3 is TGTGCCAGCTCCCGGGACAGGGACTACGAGCAGTACGTC.

The chain is built from TRBV7-2 and TRBJ1-1; weak D call: TRBD1 (5 bases). CDR1 SGHTA and CDR2 FQGNSA come from the germline V gene. The CDR3 consists of 13 residues. V shed 3 bases and J shed 3 bases, with 8 bases lying between them. The CDR3 reads CASSFAGYTEAFF. The CDR3, as DNA: TGTGCCAGCAGCTTTGCAGGGTACACTGAAGCTTTCTTT. Complete variable domain (other parts from reference TRBV7-2 and TRBJ1-1): GAGVSQSPSNKVTEKGKDVELRCDPISGHTALYWYRQSLGQGLEFLIYFQGNSAPDKSGLPSDRFSAERTGGSVSTLTIQRTQQEDSAVYLCASSFAGYTEAFFGQGTRLTVV.